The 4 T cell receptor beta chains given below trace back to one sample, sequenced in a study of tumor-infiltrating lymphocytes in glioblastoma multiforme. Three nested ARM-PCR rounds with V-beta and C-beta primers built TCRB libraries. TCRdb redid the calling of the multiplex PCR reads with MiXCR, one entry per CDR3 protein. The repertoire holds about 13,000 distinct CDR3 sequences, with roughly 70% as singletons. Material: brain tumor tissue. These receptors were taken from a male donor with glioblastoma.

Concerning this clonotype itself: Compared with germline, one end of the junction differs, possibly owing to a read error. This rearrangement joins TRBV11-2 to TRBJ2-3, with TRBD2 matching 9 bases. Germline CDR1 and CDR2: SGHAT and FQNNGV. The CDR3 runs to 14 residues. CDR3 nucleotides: TGTGTCAGCAGCTCACTAGCGGGCGAAGATACGCAGTATTTT. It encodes CVSSSLAGEDTQYF.

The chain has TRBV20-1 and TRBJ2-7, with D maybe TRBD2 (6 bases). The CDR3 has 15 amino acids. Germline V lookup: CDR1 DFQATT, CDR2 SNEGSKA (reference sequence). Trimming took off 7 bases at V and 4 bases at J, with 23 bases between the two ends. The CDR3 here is CSDREGTSEDYEQYF. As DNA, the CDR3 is TGCAGTGATAGGGAAGGGACTTCGGAGGATTACGAGCAGTACTTC.

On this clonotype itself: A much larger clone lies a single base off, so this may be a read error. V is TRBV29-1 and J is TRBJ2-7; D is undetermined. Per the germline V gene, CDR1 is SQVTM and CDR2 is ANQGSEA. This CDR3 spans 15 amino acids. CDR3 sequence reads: CRVLGGVLASYEQYF. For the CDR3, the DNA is TGCAGAGTACTGGGTGGGGTATTGGCCTCCTACGAGCAGTACTTC.

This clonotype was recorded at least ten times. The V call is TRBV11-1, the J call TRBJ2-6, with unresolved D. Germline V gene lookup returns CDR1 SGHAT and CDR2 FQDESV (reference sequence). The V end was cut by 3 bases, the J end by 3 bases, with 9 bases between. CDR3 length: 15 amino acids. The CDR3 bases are TGTGCCAGCAGCTTTGTAACGTTTGGGGCCAACGTCCTGACTTTC. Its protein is CASSFVTFGANVLTF.